The entry below describes one T cell receptor beta chain. Its specificity is unknown. This specimen comes from a study of cytomegalovirus exposure and HLA in healthy donors. Study observations and caveats: It was about 180 TCR beta chains that were listed as cytomegalovirus-associated.

CDR1 and CDR2 from the germline V gene are LGHNA and YSLEER. CDR3 size: 15 residues. The V gene end was trimmed by 1 base and the J gene end by 5 bases; junction bases not matched to a gene: 7. The PCR was carried out with 60 Vbeta primers and 13 Jbeta primers. Original processing notes: Some 80 million unique TCR beta chains, 9 million to 14 million shared, were counted in a later analysis. This table comes from immunoSEQ multiplex PCR, and its TCRdb copy is limited to in-frame clones, with some not included. V and J calls and clone size are as listed in that table; D and trimming were resolved from the DNA. The sample has about 78,000 clones, about 78% seen once.

The gene calls are TRBV4-3 and TRBJ1-2; 7 bases are a match to TRBD1. Source material: PBMCs. This clonotype was sampled from a male donor in good health and CMV-seronegative. CDR3 coding DNA: TGCGCCAGCAGCCAAGGCCGCGGGACAGCATATGGCTACACCTTC. Its protein is CASSQGRGTAYGYTF.